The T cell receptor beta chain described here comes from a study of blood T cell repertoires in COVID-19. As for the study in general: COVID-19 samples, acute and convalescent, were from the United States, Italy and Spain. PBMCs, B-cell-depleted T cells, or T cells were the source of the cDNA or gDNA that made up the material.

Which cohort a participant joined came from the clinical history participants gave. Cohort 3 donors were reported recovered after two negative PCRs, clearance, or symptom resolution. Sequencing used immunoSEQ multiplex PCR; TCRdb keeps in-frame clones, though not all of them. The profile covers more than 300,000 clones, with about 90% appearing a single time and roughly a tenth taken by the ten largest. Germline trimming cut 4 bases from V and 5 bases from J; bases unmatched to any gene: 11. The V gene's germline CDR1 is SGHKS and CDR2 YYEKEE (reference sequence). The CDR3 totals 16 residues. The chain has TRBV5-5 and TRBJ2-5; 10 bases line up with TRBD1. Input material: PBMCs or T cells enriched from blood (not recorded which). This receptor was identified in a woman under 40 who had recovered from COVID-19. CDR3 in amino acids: CASSQPGQGYWETQYF. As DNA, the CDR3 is TGTGCCAGCAGCCAACCGGGACAGGGGTACTGGGAGACCCAGTACTTC.